Below, 6 T cell receptor beta chains from the same sample are listed, as sequenced in a study of radiotherapy plus CTLA-4 blockade in lung cancer. The assay was immunoSEQ multiplex PCR, and TCRdb's table has in-frame clones only and misses some. The data contain 65,000 to 90,000 clones, more than 75% of them singletons. The sequenced sample was peripheral blood, obtained from a patient treated with radiotherapy plus ipilimumab. These receptors were collected from a human donor with non-small cell lung cancer that progressed on radiotherapy plus ipilimumab.

This clone has more than one count but fewer than ten. The chain combines TRBV19 with TRBJ1-2, with D unresolved. The V end lost 1 base, the J end lost 3 bases, and 3 bases lay between the germline ends. The CDR3 covers 12 residues. CDR1 and CDR2 from the germline V gene are LNHDA and SQIVND (reference sequence). This CDR3 is CASSIGDYGYTF. For the CDR3, the DNA is TGTGCCAGTAGTATAGGGGACTATGGCTACACCTTC.

The chain employs TRBV7-3 and TRBJ2-3, with 7 positions matching TRBD1. This CDR3 spans 13 amino acids. The ends lost 5 bases at V and 2 bases at J; junction bases unmatched: 1. CDR1 SGHTA and CDR2 FQGTGA come from the germline V gene. DNA of the CDR3: TGTGCCAGCAGCACAGGGGCCACAGATACGCAGTATTTT. Translated: CASSTGATDTQYF.

The chain employs TRBV19 and TRBJ2-1; D might be TRBD2 (6 bases). V lost 4 bases, J lost 7 bases, and 8 bases lay in between. The germline V gene has CDR1 LNHDA and CDR2 SQIVND (reference sequence). The CDR3 totals 12 residues. The CDR3 DNA reads as TGTGCCAGTAGTAAGGCGGGGAATGAGCAGTTCTTC. Translating gives CASSKAGNEQFF. The whole variable domain, filled in from reference TRBV19 and TRBJ2-1, reads DGGITQSPKYLFRKEGQNVTLSCEQNLNHDAMYWYRQDPGQGLRLIYYSQIVNDFQKGDIAEGYSVSREKKESFPLTVTSAQKNPTAFYLCASSKAGNEQFFGPGTRLTVL.

The rearrangement joins TRBV5-6 to TRBJ2-5, with a possible D match to TRBD2 (6 bases). V was shortened by 1 base and J by 1 base, with 17 bases between the two germline ends. Germline loops: CDR1 SGHDT, CDR2 YYEEEE. The CDR3 is made up of 17 amino acids. In nucleotides, the CDR3 is TGTGCCAGCAGCTTGTGGTTGCCTGACGGGGGCCAAGAGACCCAGTACTTC. Its protein product is CASSLWLPDGGQETQYF. Full variable domain (rest looked up from reference TRBV5-6 and TRBJ2-5): DAGVTQSPTHLIKTRGQQVTLRCSPKSGHDTVSWYQQALGQGPQFIFQYYEEEERQRGNFPDRFSGHQFPNYSSELNVNALLLGDSALYLCASSLWLPDGGQETQYFGPGTRLLVL.

This chain links TRBV5-1 with TRBJ1-6; 7 bases are a match to TRBD1. Germline V gene data show CDR1 as SGHRS and CDR2 as YFSETQ. The CDR3 contains 14 residues. V lost 4 bases to trimming and J lost 7 bases; unmatched junction nucleotides: 5. DNA of the CDR3: TGCGCCAGCAGCGGGACAGATAAAAATTCACCCCTCCACTTT. This translates into CASSGTDKNSPLHF.

This clone was seen just once. The rearrangement links TRBV9 to TRBJ2-2; no firm D call. Looked up from germline, CDR1 is SGDLS and CDR2 is YYNGEE. The V and J ends lost 0 bases and 3 bases respectively, with 3 bases between them. The CDR3 is 13 residues long. CDR3 amino acids: CASSVVDTGELFF. CDR3 nucleotides: TGTGCCAGCAGCGTAGTTGACACCGGGGAGCTGTTTTTT.